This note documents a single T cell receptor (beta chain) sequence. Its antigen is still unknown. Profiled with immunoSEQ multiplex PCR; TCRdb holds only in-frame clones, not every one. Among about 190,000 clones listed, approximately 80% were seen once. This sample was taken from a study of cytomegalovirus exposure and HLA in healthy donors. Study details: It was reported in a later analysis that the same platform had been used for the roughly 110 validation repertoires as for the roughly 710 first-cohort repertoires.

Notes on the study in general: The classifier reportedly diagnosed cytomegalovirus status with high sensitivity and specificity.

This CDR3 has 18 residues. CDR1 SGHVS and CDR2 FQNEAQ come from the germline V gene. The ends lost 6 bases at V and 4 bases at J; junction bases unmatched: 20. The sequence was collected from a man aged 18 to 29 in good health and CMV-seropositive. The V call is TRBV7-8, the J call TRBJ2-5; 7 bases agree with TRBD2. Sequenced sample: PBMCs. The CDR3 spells CASRNPYRGRAIGETQYF. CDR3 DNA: TGTGCCAGCAGAAACCCCTATCGGGGGAGGGCTATCGGAGAGACCCAGTACTTC.